What follows are 21 T cell receptor beta chains derived from one specimen sequenced in a study of Tregs in tolerant kidney transplant recipients. Profiled with immunoSEQ multiplex PCR; TCRdb holds only in-frame clones, not every one. Here the sample spans nearly 95,000 clones, 93% being singletons. The sequencing used CD4+ T cells from blood, collected before the transplant. Receptor source: a human donor who received a combined kidney and bone marrow transplant.

In DNA, the CDR3 is TGCGCCAGCAAATATTCTACCGGGGAGCTGTTTTTT. Encoded protein: CASKYSTGELFF. This rearrangement joins TRBV5-1 to TRBJ2-2; D is undetermined. Trimming stripped 6 bases from V and 5 bases from J, with 8 bases between. This CDR3 has 12 residues. CDR1 is SGHRS, CDR2 YFSETQ, per germline.

This chain uses TRBV4-1 with TRBJ2-2, with D tentatively TRBD1 (6 bases). Germline-derived CDR1 and CDR2 are MGHRA and YSYEKL. V shed 1 base and J shed 7 bases, with 19 bases lying between them. This CDR3 has 17 residues. CDR3 bases: TGCGCCAGCAGCCAAGGGGTGCGGACAGCTGAAAACGGGGAGCTGTTTTTT. This sequence encodes CASSQGVRTAENGELFF.

The CDR3 DNA reads as TGTGCCAGCAGCCAATTCTTTGGGGAACTCGACAGAAAAGAGACCCAGTACTTC. It specifies CASSQFFGELDRKETQYF. The rearrangement uses TRBV4-2 and TRBJ2-5; D perhaps matches TRBD1 (5 bases). The CDR3 is 18 residues long. Trimming cost V 2 bases and J 3 bases, with 22 bases left between them. The germline V gene encodes CDR1 LGHNA and CDR2 YNFKEQ.

The chain joins TRBV7-8 to TRBJ1-1; TRBD1 agrees at 8 bases. CDR1 is SGHVS and CDR2 is FQNEAQ in the germline V gene. The CDR3 is made up of 18 amino acids. Losses at the gene ends were 0 bases for V and 7 bases for J; bases not matched to a gene: 16. CDR3 in DNA: TGTGCCAGCAGCTTAGCGCACACGACAGGGGACAAACCTTATGAAGCTTTCTTT. As protein: CASSLAHTTGDKPYEAFF.

The chain uses TRBV5-1 and TRBJ2-3; 8 positions match TRBD2. Germline V gives CDR1 SGHRS, CDR2 YFSETQ. The junction had 12 bases not matched to a gene; V was cut back by 2 bases and J by 7 bases. This CDR3 spans 16 amino acids. As DNA, the CDR3 is TGCGCCAGCAGCTTACCTCTGGCGGGGGGCATGAATACGCAGTATTTT. It codes for CASSLPLAGGMNTQYF.

The V gene is TRBV19, the J gene TRBJ2-7; TRBD2 aligns across 7 bases. The trim removed 2 bases at V and 3 bases at J, leaving 4 bases unmatched. The V gene's germline CDR1 is LNHDA and CDR2 SQIVND (reference sequence). This CDR3 has 14 amino acids. The CDR3 coding sequence is TGTGCCAGTAGTATACAAGCGGGACTCTACGAGCAGTACTTC. It translates to CASSIQAGLYEQYF.

This clone was observed a single time. The chain recombines TRBV12-5 with TRBJ1-1; D is unclear. The CDR3 loop spans 15 amino acids. CDR1 is LGHNT and CDR2 is FRNRAP in the germline V gene. Trimming stripped 5 bases from V and 0 bases from J, with 13 bases between. CDR3 region: CASGLRTGMNTEAFF. The CDR3, as DNA: TGTGCTAGTGGTCTGCGGACCGGGATGAACACTGAAGCTTTCTTT.

The chain joins TRBV30 to TRBJ2-7, with a possible D match to TRBD2 (5 bases). This CDR3 is built from 14 residues. Between the trimmed V and J ends, which lost 3 bases and 0 bases, there was a span of 12 bases. Germline V gene data show CDR1 as GTSNPN and CDR2 as SVGIG (reference sequence). The CDR3 reads CAWSRGGNSYEQYF. For the CDR3, the DNA is TGTGCCTGGAGCCGCGGAGGCAACTCCTACGAGCAGTACTTC.

In its sample, this clone was seen once. The chain has TRBV2 and TRBJ2-7; the match to TRBD1 covers 8 bases. Germline V gene sequence: CDR1 SNHLY, CDR2 FYNNEI. The ends lost 11 bases at V and 3 bases at J; junction bases unmatched: 3. This CDR3 contains 11 residues. CDR3 residues: CAAGGVYEQYF. As DNA, the CDR3 is TGTGCCGCAGGGGGCGTCTACGAGCAGTACTTC. Full variable domain (rest looked up from reference TRBV2 and TRBJ2-7): EPEVTQTPSHQVTQMGQEVILRCVPISNHLYFYWYRQILGQKVEFLVSFYNNEISEKSEIFDDQFSVERPDGSNFTLKIRSTKLEDSAMYFCAAGGVYEQYFGPGTRLTVT.

The rearrangement joins TRBV6-6 to TRBJ2-1; no clear D gene. V shed 6 bases and J shed 6 bases, with 3 bases lying between them. The CDR3 is 10 residues long. Germline lookup yields CDR1 MNHNY and CDR2 SVGAGI (reference sequence). The CDR3 region is CASRANEQFF. The DNA of the CDR3 is TGTGCCAGCAGGGCCAATGAGCAGTTCTTC.

CDR3 protein: CASSPDRSTYEQYF. The CDR3 DNA follows: TGTGCCAGCTCACCTGACAGGAGCACCTACGAGCAGTACTTC. The chain links TRBV18 to TRBJ2-7; D perhaps matches TRBD1 (6 bases). The V end lost 3 bases, the J end lost 2 bases, and 11 bases lay between the germline ends. This CDR3 is built from 14 residues. Germline V CDR1 and CDR2: KGHSH, LQKENI.

The chain is built from TRBV7-6 and TRBJ2-2; D is perhaps TRBD1 (6 bases). Per germline, CDR1 SGHVS and CDR2 FNYEAQ. The CDR3 has 15 amino acids. The V and J ends lost 10 bases and 0 bases respectively, with 15 bases between them. CDR3 bases: TGTGCCACAAACAGGGCCACCGCGAACACCGGGGAGCTGTTTTTT. It yields the protein CATNRATANTGELFF.

This clone was found once. The gene calls are TRBV2 and TRBJ2-5; 9 bases line up with TRBD1. The germline V gene has CDR1 SNHLY and CDR2 FYNNEI. The CDR3 length is 16 residues. With 2 bases clipped from V and 1 base from J, the junction kept 5 bases outside the gene matches. CDR3 sequence reads: CASSESAQGAQETQYF. CDR3 bases: TGTGCCAGCAGTGAATCGGCACAGGGGGCCCAAGAGACCCAGTACTTC.

V is TRBV15 and J is TRBJ2-5; tentative D call: TRBD1 (8 bases). V was trimmed by 0 bases and J by 5 bases, leaving 13 bases between them. This CDR3 comprises 15 residues. The germline V gene encodes CDR1 LNHNV and CDR2 YYDKDF (reference sequence). The CDR3 DNA reads TGTGCCACCAGCAGAGAGACAGGGGAGGGGGAGACCCAGTACTTC. Its protein is CATSRETGEGETQYF. Using reference TRBV15 and TRBJ2-5 for the parts outside the CDR3, the full variable domain is DAMVIQNPRYQVTQFGKPVTLSCSQTLNHNVMYWYQQKSSQAPKLLFHYYDKDFNNEADTPDNFQSRRPNTSFCFLDIRSPGLGDTAMYLCATSRETGEGETQYFGPGTRLLVL.

This chain connects TRBV7-9 to TRBJ1-2; D is unresolved. The CDR3 is 13 amino acids. V was shortened by 2 bases and J by 5 bases, with 9 bases between the two germline ends. The germline V gene has CDR1 SEHNR and CDR2 FQNEAQ (reference sequence). The CDR3 sequence: CASSLNAQYGYTF. In nucleotides, the CDR3 is TGTGCCAGCAGCTTAAACGCTCAGTATGGCTACACCTTC.

The chain carries TRBV6-4 and TRBJ1-5; the D is unclear. The CDR3 has 12 amino acids. From germline, CDR1 is MRHNA and CDR2 SNTAGT. V dropped 3 bases and J dropped 6 bases, with 6 bases sitting between them. Here the CDR3 reads CASSERFQPQHF. The CDR3 DNA is TGTGCCAGCAGTGAACGGTTTCAGCCCCAGCATTTT.

The chain has TRBV7-3 and TRBJ2-1; the match to TRBD2 covers 10 bases. The CDR3 is made up of 21 amino acids. V lost 4 bases, J lost 6 bases, and 24 bases stayed unmatched. Per germline, CDR1 SGHTA and CDR2 FQGTGA. The CDR3 nucleotides are TGTGCCAGCAGCTCCGCTAGCGGGAGCAACTCGAAGACTCCTATACGCAATGAGCAGTTCTTC. Amino acids: CASSSASGSNSKTPIRNEQFF.

J is TRBJ2-2 and V is TRBV5-1; 7 bases line up with TRBD1. Germline-derived CDR1 and CDR2 are SGHRS and YFSETQ. Trimming cost V 2 bases and J 5 bases; bases outside gene matches: 9. This CDR3 comprises 16 residues. This CDR3 reads CASSLNRQGGTGELFF. CDR3 bases: TGCGCCAGCAGCTTAAATCGACAGGGTGGAACCGGGGAGCTGTTTTTT.

The chain recombines TRBV5-1 with TRBJ2-6, with 8 bases matching TRBD1. In germline, CDR1 is SGHRS, CDR2 YFSETQ. The CDR3 has 17 amino acids. Losses at the gene ends were 4 bases for V and 4 bases for J; bases not matched to a gene: 10. In nucleotides, the CDR3 is TGCGCCAGCAGCGTAAGACAGGGGTTGTCCGGGGCCAACGTCCTGACTTTC. It is translated as CASSVRQGLSGANVLTF.

This chain joins TRBV30 and TRBJ2-1; D possibly corresponds to TRBD2 (5 bases). The CDR3 is made up of 14 amino acids. Germline V gene data show CDR1 as GTSNPN and CDR2 as SVGIG (reference sequence). V gave up 1 base and J gave up 5 bases, with 12 bases separating them. DNA of the CDR3: TGTGCCTGGAGTGCAAGCTGGGGAGACAATGAGCAGTTCTTC. Protein: CAWSASWGDNEQFF.

The gene calls are TRBV29-1 and TRBJ2-1; 8 bases are shared with TRBD2. The V gene end was trimmed by 5 bases and the J gene end by 7 bases; junction bases not matched to a gene: 7. CDR3 length equals 13 residues. The germline gives CDR1 SQVTM, CDR2 ANQGSEA. CDR3 residues: CSVHGRAWNEQFF. CDR3 DNA: TGCAGCGTTCACGGGAGGGCCTGGAATGAGCAGTTCTTC.